A selection of T cell receptor beta chains follows, all from one sample in a study of chemoradiotherapy in HPV16-positive cancers. Measured with immunoSEQ multiplex PCR; TCRdb has only the in-frame clones, and not every one. The table shows 2,500 to 3,000 clones, with over 80% occurring only once. Sample: blood, taken from a patient who underwent chemoradiotherapy. The receptors were sampled from a human donor with HPV-associated anogenital cancer. The CDR3 runs from the conserved cysteine through the conserved F or W. Fields, in order: D gene, V gene, clone size, J gene, CDR3 DNA, CDR3 protein. A D gene is named only where the DNA matches it firmly. The size entry is marked missing in some rows and otherwise reads once, few, many or a size class.

-,TRBV6-6,-,TRBJ2-3,TGTGCCAGCAGTAGAACGACAGGTCCCGCAGATACGCAGTATTTT,CASSRTTGPADTQYF
-,TRBV11-2,few,TRBJ1-1,TGTGCCAGCAGCTTATCTGCGGGGAACACTGAAGCTTTCTTT,CASSLSAGNTEAFF
-,TRBV7-9,few,TRBJ1-6,TGTGCCAGCAGCCAGACAAGCTCCTATAATTCACCCCTCCACTTT,CASSQTSSYNSPLHF
-,TRBV21-1,-,TRBJ2-1,TGTGCCAGCAGCAAAGAATTGAGACTAGTGTACAATGAGCAGTTCTTC,CASSKELRLVYNEQFF
TRBD2,TRBV4-2,once,TRBJ2-7,TGTGCCAGCAGCCAGCAGCGGGGGGGCGTCCACGAGCAGTACTTC,CASSQQRGGVHEQYF
TRBD1,TRBV29-1,-,TRBJ1-5,TGCAGCGCTGGACAGGGCTTCAGTCAGCCCCAGCATTTT,CSAGQGFSQPQHF
-,TRBV20-1,-,TRBJ1-5,TGCAGTGCTAGAGTAGTAGGGACCCAGCATTTT,CSARVVGTQHF
-,TRBV20-1,-,TRBJ2-1,TGCAGTGCTAGTCTCGGGGAGTGGCAGTTCTTC,CSASLGEWQFF
TRBD2,TRBV27,-,TRBJ2-7,TGTGCCAGCGGCATTTCTGGGGGGGGTTTCCAGAACTTC,CASGISGGGFQNF
-,TRBV18,-,TRBJ1-1,TGTGCCAGCTCACCACCGGGCAGGTCTCTTCAAGTCGAAGCTTTCTTT,CASSPPGRSLQVEAFF
-,TRBV7-7,-,TRBJ1-2,TGTGCCAGCAGCTTGGACGGGGACGGCCGGGGGTACACCTTC,CASSLDGDGRGYTF
-,TRBV25-1,-,TRBJ1-2,TGTGCCAGCAGTGCCACGGGGCAGGGGAACTATGGCTACACCTTC,CASSATGQGNYGYTF
-,TRBV5-1,-,TRBJ1-1,TGCGCCAGCAGCGCTGGGACGGCAAACACTGAAGCTTTCTTT,CASSAGTANTEAFF
-,TRBV5-3,once,TRBJ1-2,TGTGCCAGAAGGGGGCAGGGTCCGAGCCGGGGCTACACCTTC,CARRGQGPSRGYTF
TRBD2,TRBV29-1,-,TRBJ2-3,TGCAGCGTTGACGATGCGGGGGGATCTCAAAGCACGGATACGCAGTATTTT,CSVDDAGGSQSTDTQYF
TRBD1,TRBV19,-,TRBJ1-5,TGTGCCAGTAGTTTCTACGGACAGGGCAATCAGCCCCAGCATTTT,CASSFYGQGNQPQHF
-,TRBV6-5,-,TRBJ1-6,TGTGCCAGCAGGTCGAGCCAGGGTAGTAATTCACCCCTCCACTTT,CASRSSQGSNSPLHF
-,TRBV2,-,TRBJ2-1,TGTGCCAGCAGTGAGAACTATTCCAATGAGCAGTTCTTC,CASSENYSNEQFF
-,TRBV30,few,TRBJ2-1,TGTGCCTGGAGTAGGAATGAGCAGTTCTTC,CAWSRNEQFF
-,TRBV2,-,TRBJ1-2,TGTGCCAGCAGTGAAAATAGTCAGTATGGCTACACCTTC,CASSENSQYGYTF
TRBD1,TRBV5-1,-,TRBJ2-2,TGCGCCAGCAGCCAACAGGGGGCGAAAACCGGGGAGCTGTTTTTT,CASSQQGAKTGELFF
-,TRBV2,-,TRBJ2-5,TGTGCCAGCAGTGAAGCTGGACCAGAGACCCAGTACTTC,CASSEAGPETQYF
TRBD2,TRBV7-2,-,TRBJ2-3,TGTGCCAGCAGACTAGCGGGGGGACCAACAGATACGCAGTATTTT,CASRLAGGPTDTQYF
-,TRBV7-9,few,TRBJ2-7,TGTGCCAGCAGCAAAGAGGCCATAGCTTACTACGAGCAGTACTTC,CASSKEAIAYYEQYF
TRBD1,TRBV11-2,-,TRBJ2-7,TGTGCCAGCGGCCGGGACAGGGTCTCCTACGAGCAGTACTTC,CASGRDRVSYEQYF
-,TRBV9,few,TRBJ2-2,TGTGCCAGCAGTCCCAGGATTGGGGATCTGAACACCGGGGAGCTGTTTTTT,CASSPRIGDLNTGELFF
TRBD1,TRBV5-1,few,TRBJ2-5,TGCGCCAGCAGCTTAGGGACAGAAGAGACCCAGTACTTC,CASSLGTEETQYF
-,TRBV1,-,TRBJ1-4,TGCACCAGCAGTCAACCCACGGGGGAAAAACTGTTTTTT,CTSSQPTGEKLFF
TRBD1,TRBV5-3,-,TRBJ1-5,TGTGCCAGAAGCGGGCCGGGACAGGGGCAAGATCAGCCCCAGCATTTT,CARSGPGQGQDQPQHF
-,TRBV19,-,TRBJ1-1,TGTGCCAGTAGTCGTGGGGGAGGGACTGAAGCTTTCTTT,CASSRGGGTEAFF
-,TRBV30,-,TRBJ2-7,TGTGCCTGGAGCCCGAAGGTGCTGGCCTACGAGCAGTACTTC,CAWSPKVLAYEQYF
-,TRBV19,-,TRBJ1-1,TGTGCCAGTAGCCCATTCTCCGGGGGCACTGAAGCTTTCTTT,CASSPFSGGTEAFF
-,TRBV7-6,once,TRBJ2-1,TGTGCCAGCAGCCTTAAGGGGGGTAGGAACAATGAGCAGTTCTTC,CASSLKGGRNNEQFF
-,TRBV25-1,-,TRBJ1-2,TGTGCCAGCAGTGAGTCGACAGATGGCTACACCTTC,CASSESTDGYTF
-,TRBV27,once,TRBJ2-3,TGTGCCAGCAGTCTCACCCGGTATAGCACAGATACGCAGTATTTT,CASSLTRYSTDTQYF
-,TRBV9,-,TRBJ2-3,TGTGCCAGCGGCCCGGGGGGCGTGAGCACAGATACGCAGTATTTT,CASGPGGVSTDTQYF
-,TRBV6-5,-,TRBJ1-1,TGTGCCAGCAGTCGAGACAGGAAGAACACTGAAGCTTTCTTT,CASSRDRKNTEAFF
TRBD1,TRBV4-1,-,TRBJ1-5,TGCGCCACCGGTACGGGACAGGGTGATCAGCCCCAGCATTTT,CATGTGQGDQPQHF
-,TRBV30,-,TRBJ1-2,TGTGCCTGGAGCCTGAACGGGACGGCCTACTTC,CAWSLNGTAYF
-,TRBV30,-,TRBJ1-2,TGTGCCTCGCTTGGGGAGGGAAACTATGGCTACACCTTC,CASLGEGNYGYTF
-,TRBV5-1,-,TRBJ2-7,TGCGCCAGCAGCTTGGATGGCATCAGACCGGCCTACGAGCAGTACTTC,CASSLDGIRPAYEQYF
-,TRBV21-1,once,TRBJ2-6,TGTGCCAGCAGCAAAGAGCTACCGGTCTCTGGGGCCAACGTCCTGACTTTC,CASSKELPVSGANVLTF
-,TRBV19,-,TRBJ1-3,TGTGCCAGTAGTAGCGCCAGGGTATCTGGAAACACCATATATTTT,CASSSARVSGNTIYF
TRBD1,TRBV29-1,once,TRBJ1-2,TGCAGCGCCCGGGACAGTGGGTATGGCTACACCTTC,CSARDSGYGYTF
-,TRBV7-2,-,TRBJ1-1,TGTGCCAGCAGCATCAGCCCCGGGACGGCGAACACTGAAGCTTTCTTT,CASSISPGTANTEAFF
TRBD2,TRBV29-1,-,TRBJ2-7,TGCAGCGTTATAGCGGGGCAATACGAGCAGTACTTC,CSVIAGQYEQYF
TRBD2,TRBV5-1,-,TRBJ2-3,TGCGCCAGCAGCTCCACTAGCGGGGGGGATACGCAGTATTTT,CASSSTSGGDTQYF
-,TRBV5-1,-,TRBJ2-5,TGCGCCAGCAGCTTGGTTCCGCAAGAGACCCAGTACTTC,CASSLVPQETQYF
TRBD2,TRBV4-3,-,TRBJ2-1,TGCGCCAGCAGCCAAGATGGGCGGGGGAGGAATGAGCAGTTCTTC,CASSQDGRGRNEQFF
-,TRBV11-1,-,TRBJ2-2,TGTGCCAGCAGCTTAGTAGGTAGCTCCCCCGGGGAGCTGTTTTTT,CASSLVGSSPGELFF
-,TRBV18,-,TRBJ2-3,TGTGCCAGCTCACCAGTGGAGGGGTTGAGGTTGAGGGCAGATACGCAGTATTTT,CASSPVEGLRLRADTQYF